A single sample is the source of the 2 T cell receptor beta chains below, sequenced in a study of monozygotic twins with inflammatory bowel disease. Reanalyzing the 5' RACE reads, TCRdb keeps one entry per CDR3 protein, without DNA. The sample shows approximately 400,000 distinct CDR3 sequences, and 2% to 2.5% sits with its ten largest clones. The specimen was blood. These receptor sequences come from a human donor with ulcerative colitis or Crohn's disease, or a healthy co-twin of an affected twin (not recorded which).

The chain employs TRBV27 and TRBJ2-2; TCRdb names TRBD2, which stays unverified in the absence of DNA. Germline V gene data show CDR1 as MNHEY and CDR2 as SMNVEV (reference sequence). This CDR3 contains 16 residues. The CDR3 is CASSYLSSGSTGELFF.

This chain uses TRBV20-1 with TRBJ1-2; lacking DNA, the TRBD1 call made by TCRdb goes unchecked. This CDR3 is built from 17 residues. In germline, CDR1 is DFQATT, CDR2 SNEGSKA (reference sequence). The CDR3 sequence: CSASPMGQGIANYGYTF.